The 7 T cell receptor beta chains in this list originate from one sample, sequenced in a study of T cells in localized non-small cell lung cancer. The protocol was immunoSEQ multiplex PCR, while the TCRdb copy is restricted to in-frame clones and leaves out a portion. There are some 2,200 clones in the sample; around a third occur only once, and 7.1% lies in the top ten. Material: lung tumor tissue, obtained before any cancer treatment. These receptors were taken from a man between 40 and 75 years old with stage I lung adenocarcinoma.

In DNA form, the CDR3 reads TGTGCCAGCAGCTTTGGACTAGCGGGTGATTCGGAGACCCAGTACTTC. It yields the protein CASSFGLAGDSETQYF. The chain is built from TRBV11-3 and TRBJ2-5; 11 bases map to TRBD2. This CDR3 contains 16 residues. CDR1 SGHNT and CDR2 YENEEA come from the germline V gene. V lost 3 bases and J lost 5; bases outside the gene matches: 8.

This clone is termed medium-sized (0.01 to 0.1%). The V call is TRBV12-2, the J call TRBJ2-1; the table's D call, TRBD1, has no DNA check behind it. TRBV12-2 is a documented pseudogene. The CDR3 runs 16 residues. CDR3 sequence reads: CASRLGQGYPNNEQFF. Written as DNA, the CDR3 is TGTGCAAGTCGCTTGGGACAGGGTTACCCAAACAATGAGCAGTTCTTC.

The V gene is TRBV28, the J gene TRBJ1-1; unclear D gene. CDR1 is MDHEN, CDR2 SYDVKM, per germline. This CDR3 has 14 residues. The V end lost 7 bases, the J end lost 11 bases, and 23 bases lay between the germline ends. In DNA form, the CDR3 reads TGTGCCAGCACTCCAGACGGACGGCGTGGCGGGGCTTTCTTT. It specifies CASTPDGRRGGAFF.

This chain uses TRBV28 with TRBJ2-3; a weak D match, TRBD2 (6 bases). V was clipped by 3 bases and J by 1 base, with 14 bases between them. Germline V CDR1 and CDR2: MDHEN, SYDVKM. The CDR3 has 16 amino acids. CDR3 in amino acids: CASSFGLLIRTDTQYF. The CDR3 DNA is TGTGCCAGCAGTTTCGGACTACTTATTCGCACAGATACGCAGTATTTT. Looking up the rest from reference TRBV28 and TRBJ2-3 gives the full variable domain: DVKVTQSSRYLVKRTGEKVFLECVQDMDHENMFWYRQDPGLGLRLIYFSYDVKMKEKGDIPEGYSVSREKKERFSLILESASTNQTSMYLCASSFGLLIRTDTQYFGPGTRLTVL.

The chain employs TRBV28 and TRBJ2-2; no clear D gene. Looked up from germline, CDR1 is MDHEN and CDR2 is SYDVKM. CDR3 size: 14 residues. The V end lost 3 bases, the J end lost 1 base, and 6 bases lay between the germline ends. Written as DNA, the CDR3 is TGTGCCAGCAGTTTCGGATTGAACACCGGGGAGCTGTTTTTT. Amino acid sequence: CASSFGLNTGELFF.

This clone has more than one count but fewer than ten. V and J are TRBV19 and TRBJ2-5; no firm D call. Germline CDR1 is LNHDA and CDR2 is SQIVND (reference sequence). The CDR3 has 12 amino acids. Deletions cut 3 bases from V and 5 bases from J, with 7 bases between. Here the CDR3 DNA reads TGTGCCAGTAGTATGCCAATGGAGACCCAGTACTTC. Translating it yields CASSMPMETQYF.

This clone was found a few times. The V call is TRBV11-3, the J call TRBJ2-1; 8 bases are shared with TRBD2. Unmatched junction bases numbered 12, after V lost 1 base and J lost 7 bases. Germline CDR1 SGHNT, CDR2 YENEEA. This CDR3 contains 17 residues. CDR3 residues: CASSLGGSGGIVNEQFF. The CDR3 DNA follows: TGTGCCAGCAGCTTAGGGGGAAGCGGGGGAATTGTTAATGAGCAGTTCTTC.